These T cell receptor beta chains were read from a single sample in a study of blood T cells in healthy people across ages. TCRdb re-called the 5' RACE reads through MiXCR, storing one row per CDR3 protein. In the table there are 910,000 or so distinct CDR3 sequences, approximately 50% of which are singletons. Sequencing was performed on blood. These receptors originate from a woman aged 55 to 70 in good health. Both conserved end residues are part of each CDR3. A D gene is named only where the DNA matches it firmly. The size field is filled for only some rows; it gives once, few, many or a size class.

J: TRBJ2-7; D: TRBD2; V: TRBV6-2/TRBV6-3; size: -; CDR3: CASKLAGLVEQYF; DNA: TGTGCCAGCAAACTAGCGGGCTTGGTCGAGCAGTACTTC
J: TRBJ1-2; D: -; V: TRBV7-2; size: -; CDR3: CASSLARERSHTF; DNA: TGTGCCAGCAGCTTAGCGCGCGAACGGTCCCACACCTTC
J: TRBJ1-5; D: TRBD1; V: TRBV6-5; size: -; CDR3: CASSDRGAQPQHF; DNA: TGTGCCAGCAGTGACAGGGGGGCTCAGCCCCAGCATTTT
J: TRBJ2-7; D: -; V: TRBV4-2; size: once; CDR3: CASSQDYRGPGTEQYF; DNA: TGTGCCAGCAGCCAAGATTACCGGGGCCCCGGGACCGAGCAGTACTTC
J: TRBJ2-5; D: -; V: TRBV29-1; size: many; CDR3: CSVRGQGAETQYF; DNA: TGCAGCGTCCGAGGGCAGGGAGCTGAGACCCAGTACTTC
J: TRBJ2-7; D: -; V: TRBV4-1; size: -; CDR3: CVSSQLNLDEQYF; DNA: TGCGTCAGCAGCCAACTAAATTTGGACGAGCAGTACTTC
J: TRBJ2-7; D: -; V: TRBV28; size: few; CDR3: CASSSHREAQRTYEQYF; DNA: TGTGCCAGCAGTTCGCACAGGGAGGCGCAGCGGACCTACGAGCAGTACTTC
J: TRBJ2-3; D: TRBD2; V: TRBV29-1; size: -; CDR3: CSVDGTSGQGDTQYF; DNA: TGCAGCGTTGATGGGACTAGCGGCCAGGGGGATACGCAGTATTTT
J: TRBJ2-5; D: -; V: TRBV28; size: -; CDR3: CASSLSRGEGLETQYF; DNA: TGTGCCAGCAGTTTAAGTAGGGGGGAGGGCCTCGAGACCCAGTACTTC
J: TRBJ2-5; D: -; V: TRBV14; size: -; CDR3: CASSHAQETQYF; DNA: TGTGCCAGCAGCCACGCCCAAGAGACCCAGTACTTC
J: TRBJ2-1; D: -; V: TRBV5-1; size: -; CDR3: CASTSRAASYNEQFF; DNA: TGCGCCAGCACCAGTAGGGCGGCCTCCTACAATGAGCAGTTCTTC
J: TRBJ2-1; D: TRBD1; V: TRBV30; size: -; CDR3: CALDRVTDTYNEQFF; DNA: TGTGCCTTGGACAGGGTCACTGACACATACAATGAGCAGTTCTTC
J: TRBJ1-1; D: TRBD1; V: TRBV6-2/TRBV6-3; size: -; CDR3: CASRRGQGGPEAFF; DNA: TGTGCCAGCAGGCGGGGACAGGGGGGTCCTGAAGCTTTCTTT
J: TRBJ2-2; D: -; V: TRBV29-1; size: few; CDR3: CSVMEFGELFF; DNA: TGCAGCGTCATGGAATTCGGGGAGCTGTTTTTT
J: TRBJ2-7; D: TRBD2; V: TRBV29-1; size: few; CDR3: CSVEEWRERAYEQYF; DNA: TGCAGCGTTGAAGAATGGCGGGAGAGGGCCTACGAGCAGTACTTC
J: TRBJ2-7; D: -; V: TRBV7-2; size: few; CDR3: CASSPGTGHEQYF; DNA: TGTGCCAGCAGCCCGGGTACCGGGCACGAGCAGTACTTC
J: TRBJ2-7; D: -; V: TRBV30; size: -; CDR3: CAWSRIRAEQYF; DNA: TGTGCCTGGAGTCGGATCAGGGCCGAGCAGTACTTC
J: TRBJ1-6; D: -; V: TRBV6-2/TRBV6-3; size: -; CDR3: CASATGSSYNSPLHF; DNA: TGTGCCAGCGCCACGGGAAGCTCCTATAATTCACCCCTCCACTTT
J: TRBJ2-7; D: -; V: TRBV3-1; size: few; CDR3: CASSHLVRGPSSYEQYF; DNA: TGTGCCAGCAGCCATTTGGTAAGAGGGCCGAGCTCCTACGAGCAGTACTTC
J: TRBJ2-3; D: TRBD1; V: TRBV2; size: -; CDR3: CASNTNRGATDTQYF; DNA: TGTGCCAGCAATACTAACAGGGGGGCCACAGATACGCAGTATTTT
J: TRBJ2-7; D: TRBD2; V: TRBV4-2; size: -; CDR3: CASSQASGSSYEQYF; DNA: TGTGCCAGCAGCCAAGCTAGCGGAAGCTCCTACGAGCAGTACTTC
J: TRBJ1-1; D: -; V: TRBV29-1; size: few; CDR3: CSFGQGKGDTEAFF; DNA: -
J: TRBJ1-5; D: TRBD1; V: TRBV7-2; size: few; CDR3: CASSLEGQGRQPQHF; DNA: TGTGCCAGCAGCCTAGAGGGACAGGGTAGACAGCCCCAGCATTTT
J: TRBJ2-6; D: -; V: TRBV20-1; size: -; CDR3: CSALGQESSGANVLTF; DNA: TGCAGTGCTCTGGGCCAAGAGAGCTCTGGGGCCAACGTCCTGACTTTC
J: TRBJ2-7; D: -; V: TRBV2; size: -; CDR3: CASTLDGSLYEQYF; DNA: TGTGCCAGCACCCTAGACGGGAGTCTCTACGAGCAGTACTTC
J: TRBJ2-7; D: TRBD1; V: TRBV9; size: many; CDR3: CASSARQGSYEQYF; DNA: TGCGCCAGCAGCGCCCGACAGGGGTCCTACGAGCAGTACTTC
J: TRBJ2-7; D: -; V: TRBV15; size: -; CDR3: CATSLRTEPYEQYF; DNA: TGTGCCACCAGCCTTCGGACAGAACCATACGAGCAGTACTTC
J: TRBJ1-2; D: -; V: TRBV29-1; size: -; CDR3: CSVEGQVGSYTF; DNA: TGCAGCGTTGAAGGGCAGGTCGGGAGCTACACCTTC
J: TRBJ2-1; D: TRBD1; V: TRBV29-1; size: -; CDR3: CSVHRGLDEQFF; DNA: TGCAGCGTCCACAGGGGGCTGGATGAGCAGTTCTTC
J: TRBJ2-7; D: TRBD1; V: TRBV27; size: few; CDR3: CASGWTGGFEQYF; DNA: TGTGCCAGCGGGTGGACAGGGGGTTTCGAGCAGTACTTC
J: TRBJ1-1; D: -; V: TRBV29-1; size: many; CDR3: CSVRQWMNTEAFF; DNA: TGCAGCGTTCGACAGTGGATGAACACTGAAGCTTTCTTT
J: TRBJ2-7; D: -; V: TRBV9; size: -; CDR3: CASSVGPVHEQYF; DNA: TGTGCCAGCAGCGTAGGTCCAGTCCACGAGCAGTACTTC
J: TRBJ2-4; D: -; V: TRBV5-1; size: -; CDR3: CASSWDIPPNIQYF; DNA: TGCGCCAGCAGCTGGGACATACCCCCAAACATTCAGTACTTC
J: TRBJ2-7; D: -; V: TRBV6-5; size: few; CDR3: CASKSGSGISYEQYF; DNA: TGTGCCAGCAAATCGGGTAGCGGCATTTCCTACGAGCAGTACTTC
J: TRBJ2-4; D: -; V: TRBV15; size: few; CDR3: CATRTPGKNIQYF; DNA: TGTGCCACCAGGACTCCCGGCAAAAACATTCAGTACTTC
J: TRBJ2-7; D: -; V: TRBV14; size: -; CDR3: CASSQVEGGFYEQYF; DNA: TGTGCCAGCAGCCAAGTTGAGGGTGGGTTTTACGAGCAGTACTTC
J: TRBJ2-4; D: -; V: TRBV9; size: -; CDR3: CASSGAPGNSQYF; DNA: TGTGCCAGCAGCGGAGCCCCCGGGAACAGTCAGTACTTC
J: TRBJ2-1; D: TRBD2; V: TRBV9; size: -; CDR3: CASSWLADYNEQFF; DNA: TGTGCCAGCAGCTGGCTAGCGGACTACAATGAGCAGTTCTTC
J: TRBJ1-1; D: -; V: TRBV20-1; size: -; CDR3: CSADATPNTEAFF; DNA: TGCAGTGCAGACGCAACACCTAACACTGAAGCTTTCTTT
J: TRBJ2-3; D: TRBD1; V: TRBV28; size: -; CDR3: CASSSNRGLVDTQYF; DNA: TGTGCCAGCAGTTCCAACAGGGGGCTCGTAGATACGCAGTATTTT
J: TRBJ2-5; D: -; V: TRBV5-1; size: -; CDR3: CASSSSILRGQETQYF; DNA: TGCGCCAGCAGCTCTTCAATCCTTCGGGGCCAAGAGACCCAGTACTTC